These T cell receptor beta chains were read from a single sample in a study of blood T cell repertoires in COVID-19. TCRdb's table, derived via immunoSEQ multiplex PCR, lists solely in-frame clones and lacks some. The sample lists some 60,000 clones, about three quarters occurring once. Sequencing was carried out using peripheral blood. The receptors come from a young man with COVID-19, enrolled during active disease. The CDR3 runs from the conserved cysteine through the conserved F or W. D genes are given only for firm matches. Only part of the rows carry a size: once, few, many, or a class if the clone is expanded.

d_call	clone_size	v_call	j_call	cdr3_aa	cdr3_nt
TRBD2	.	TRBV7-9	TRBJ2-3	CASRQGLAGGREDTQYF	TGTGCCAGCAGACAGGGACTAGCGGGAGGCCGGGAAGATACGCAGTATTTT
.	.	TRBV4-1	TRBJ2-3	CASSQERGDTQYF	TGCGCCAGCAGCCAAGAAAGGGGAGATACGCAGTATTTT
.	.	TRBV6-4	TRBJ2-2	CASSPQETGELFF	TGTGCCAGCAGCCCACAAGAAACCGGGGAGCTGTTTTTT
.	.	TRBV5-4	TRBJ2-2	CASSLPGAAGELFF	TGTGCCAGCAGCCTGCCTGGGGCAGCCGGGGAGCTGTTTTTT
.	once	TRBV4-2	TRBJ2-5	CASSQVIAETQYF	TGTGCCAGCAGCCAAGTGATAGCTGAGACCCAGTACTTC
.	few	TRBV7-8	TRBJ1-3	CASSPGGNTIYF	TGTGCCAGCAGCCCAGGGGGAAACACCATATATTTT
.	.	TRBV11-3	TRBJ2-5	CASSSSRKTTQYF	TGTGCCAGCAGCTCGAGCAGGAAAACGACCCAGTACTTC
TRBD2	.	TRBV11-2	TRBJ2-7	CASSPPGGNSEQYF	TGTGCCAGCAGCCCCCCGGGGGGGAATAGCGAGCAGTACTTC
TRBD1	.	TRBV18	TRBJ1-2	CASRDRDYGYTF	TGTGCCAGCAGGGACAGGGACTATGGCTACACCTTC
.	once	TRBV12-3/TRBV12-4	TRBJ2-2	CASSQGHGELFF	TGTGCCAGCAGTCAGGGGCACGGGGAGCTGTTTTTT
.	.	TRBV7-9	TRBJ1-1	CASRRIPTEAFF	TGTGCCAGCCGCAGGATCCCCACTGAAGCTTTCTTT
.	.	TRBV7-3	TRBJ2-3	CASSLGGPEDTQYF	TGTGCCAGCAGCTTAGGAGGGCCGGAGGATACGCAGTATTTT
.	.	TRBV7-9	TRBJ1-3	CASSSGYVGNTIYF	TGTGCCAGCAGCTCAGGGTATGTCGGAAACACCATATATTTT
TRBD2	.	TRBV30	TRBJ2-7	CAWTGLPASEQYF	TGTGCCTGGACGGGACTACCCGCCTCTGAGCAGTACTTC
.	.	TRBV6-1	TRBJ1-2	CASSEAVTVYGYTF	TGTGCCAGCAGTGAAGCGGTCACAGTCTATGGCTACACCTTC
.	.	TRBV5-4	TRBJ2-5	CARGEDGETQYF	TGTGCCAGAGGGGAGGATGGGGAGACCCAGTACTTC
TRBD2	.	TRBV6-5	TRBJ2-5	CASSFQRGAQETQYF	TGTGCCAGCAGTTTTCAGCGGGGGGCCCAAGAGACCCAGTACTTC
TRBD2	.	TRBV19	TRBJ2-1	CASSIWTSGDEQFF	TGTGCCAGTAGTATTTGGACTAGTGGGGATGAGCAGTTCTTC
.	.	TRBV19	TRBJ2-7	CASSTGDSRYEQYF	TGTGCCAGTAGTACGGGGGACAGCCGGTACGAGCAGTACTTC
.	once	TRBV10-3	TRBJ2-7	CAISGTPRTGGATYSYEQYF	TGTGCCATCAGTGGAACCCCCAGGACAGGAGGGGCGACTTACTCCTACGAGCAGTACTTC
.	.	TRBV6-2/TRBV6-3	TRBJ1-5	CASSYGQIRPQHF	TGTGCCAGCAGTTACGGACAGATTAGGCCCCAGCATTTT
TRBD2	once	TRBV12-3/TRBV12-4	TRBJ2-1	CASSFTSGLGFF	TGTGCCAGCAGTTTTACTAGCGGCTTGGGGTTCTTC
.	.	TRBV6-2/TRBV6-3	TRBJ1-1	CASSYVAGTMNTEAFF	TGTGCCAGCAGTTACGTGGCAGGGACTATGAACACTGAAGCTTTCTTT
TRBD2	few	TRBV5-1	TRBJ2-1	CASSERESSYNEQFF	TGCGCCAGCAGTGAGCGGGAGAGCTCCTACAATGAGCAGTTCTTC
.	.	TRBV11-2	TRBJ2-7	CASSSGTPPSGWQYF	TGTGCCAGCAGCTCCGGGACACCCCCCAGTGGGTGGCAGTACTTC
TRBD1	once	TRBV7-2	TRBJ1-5	CASSRTGWGQPQHF	TGTGCCAGCAGCCGGACAGGGTGGGGACAGCCCCAGCATTTT
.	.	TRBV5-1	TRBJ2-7	CASSLAQGWDEQYF	TGCGCCAGCAGCTTGGCTCAGGGTTGGGACGAGCAGTACTTC
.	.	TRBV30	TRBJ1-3	CAWSEGAGNTIYF	TGTGCCTGGAGTGAGGGGGCTGGAAACACCATATATTTT
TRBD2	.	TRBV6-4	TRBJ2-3	CASSDSTSGGADTQYF	TGTGCCAGCAGTGACTCCACTAGCGGGGGCGCAGATACGCAGTATTTT
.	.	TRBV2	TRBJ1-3	CASSPTGWGNTIYF	TGTGCCAGCAGTCCTACAGGGTGGGGAAACACCATATATTTT
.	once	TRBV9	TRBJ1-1	CASSPLPDIGEGMNTEAFF	TGTGCCAGCAGCCCCCTCCCAGACATCGGAGAGGGTATGAACACTGAAGCTTTCTTT
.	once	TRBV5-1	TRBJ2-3	CASTPGHPADTQYF	TGCGCCAGCACCCCGGGACACCCGGCCGATACGCAGTATTTT
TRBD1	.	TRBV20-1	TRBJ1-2	CSASKLVPPWTGSNYGYTF	TGCAGTGCTAGTAAACTTGTACCACCTTGGACAGGTTCTAACTATGGCTACACCTTC
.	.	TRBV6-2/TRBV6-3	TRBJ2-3	CASSYPGSTDTQYF	TGTGCCAGCAGTTACCCGGGTAGCACAGATACGCAGTATTTT
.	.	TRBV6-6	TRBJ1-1	CASSYSRQLMNTEAFF	TGTGCCAGCAGTTACTCCCGACAGCTAATGAACACTGAAGCTTTCTTT
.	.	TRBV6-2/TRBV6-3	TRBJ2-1	CASSGAHGPYNEQFF	TGTGCCAGCAGTGGGGCACACGGACCTTACAATGAGCAGTTCTTC
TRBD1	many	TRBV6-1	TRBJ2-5	CASSEGGQGAETQYF	TGTGCCAGCAGTGAGGGGGGACAGGGGGCAGAGACCCAGTACTTC
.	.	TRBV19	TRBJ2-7	CASSINFGETYEQYF	TGTGCCAGTAGTATCAATTTCGGGGAGACCTACGAGCAGTACTTC
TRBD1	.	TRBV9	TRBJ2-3	CASSVVGGEDTQYF	TGTGCCAGCAGCGTTGTAGGGGGCGAAGATACGCAGTATTTT
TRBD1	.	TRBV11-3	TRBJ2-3	CASSFRTGAILDTQYF	TGTGCCAGCAGCTTTCGGACAGGGGCCATCCTGGATACGCAGTATTTT
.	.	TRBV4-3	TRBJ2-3	CASSQETFYGPDTQYF	TGCGCCAGCAGCCAAGAAACATTTTATGGTCCAGATACGCAGTATTTT
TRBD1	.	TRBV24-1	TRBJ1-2	CATSDSQGAGYGYTF	TGTGCCACCAGTGACTCTCAGGGGGCCGGTTATGGCTACACCTTC
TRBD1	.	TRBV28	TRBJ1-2	CASSFGQGVSNYGYTF	TGTGCCAGCAGTTTCGGACAGGGGGTATCTAACTATGGCTACACCTTC
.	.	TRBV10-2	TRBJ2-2	CASGTRTDLTGELFF	TGCGCCAGCGGTACTAGGACAGATCTCACCGGGGAGCTGTTTTTT
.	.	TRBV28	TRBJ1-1	CASSLSRQGFTEAFF	TGTGCCAGCAGTTTATCGAGGCAGGGATTCACTGAAGCTTTCTTT
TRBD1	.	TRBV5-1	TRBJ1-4	CASSYRGGLNEKLFF	TGCGCCAGCAGCTACAGGGGGGGACTTAATGAAAAACTGTTTTTT